One sample yielded the 8 T cell receptor beta chains listed below, sequenced in a study of CD8 T cells in ankylosing spondylitis. MiXCR was run by TCRdb on the 5' RACE reads, yielding one entry per CDR3 protein. The data contain about 360,000 distinct CDR3 sequences, 14% to 15% of them singletons. Specimen: blood, either unsorted or a sorted T cell fraction (not recorded which). The origin of the receptors is a male donor with ankylosing spondylitis or in good health (not recorded which).

This CDR3 reads CASSSRPLTGTDTQYF. The CDR3 DNA is TGTGCCAGCAGTTCCCGCCCCCTCACAGGAACAGATACGCAGTATTTT. V is TRBV12-3 or TRBV12-4 and J is TRBJ2-3, with a weak D call TRBD1 (5 bases). CDR3 length: 16 amino acids. Trimming cost V 4 bases and J 3 bases, with 17 bases left between them.

The DNA for the CDR3 is TGCGCCAGCGGACAGAACACAGATACGCAGTATTTT. Its translation is CASGQNTDTQYF. V and J are TRBV5-1 and TRBJ2-3; D may be TRBD1 (6 bases). This CDR3 has 12 amino acids. The V and J ends lost 7 bases and 2 bases respectively, with 8 bases between them. Per germline, CDR1 SGHRS and CDR2 YFSETQ.

This clonotype came up a few times. For the CDR3, the DNA is TGTGCCAGCAGCCAAGAGGGCCTCTCCTACAATGAGCAGTTCTTC. Its translation: CASSQEGLSYNEQFF. The chain has TRBV14 and TRBJ2-1; no definite D call. The V gene's germline CDR1 is SGHDN and CDR2 FVKESK. Trimming shortened V by 0 bases and J by 0 bases, and 6 bases separated the two germline ends. CDR3 length: 15 amino acids. The entire variable domain, with the rest obtained from reference TRBV14 and TRBJ2-1, is as follows: EAGVTQFPSHSVIEKGQTVTLRCDPISGHDNLYWYRRVMGKEIKFLLHFVKESKQDESGMPNNRFLAERTGGTYSTLKVQPAELEDSGVYFCASSQEGLSYNEQFFGPGTRLTVL.

In its sample, this clonotype is medium-sized (0.01 to 0.1%). The CDR3 nucleotides read TGCAGTGCTACCGAACCAAAGAACACCGGGGAGCTGTTTTTT. Encoded protein: CSATEPKNTGELFF. The rearrangement uses TRBV20-1 and TRBJ2-2; no firm D call. CDR1 and CDR2 from the germline V gene are DFQATT and SNEGSKA (reference sequence). The germline V and J ends were trimmed by 4 bases and 1 base, with 10 bases remaining between them. The CDR3 covers 14 residues.

This clonotype has more than one count but fewer than ten. This chain connects TRBV5-1 to TRBJ2-7, with D tentatively TRBD1 (6 bases). V shed 0 bases and J shed 0 bases, with 16 bases lying between them. Per germline, CDR1 SGHRS and CDR2 YFSETQ. The CDR3 consists of 17 residues. The CDR3 DNA reads TGCGCCAGCAGCTTGGGACTTACTGACAGGAACTCCTACGAGCAGTACTTC. This encodes CASSLGLTDRNSYEQYF.

This clonotype has more than one count but fewer than ten. The chain links TRBV4-1 to TRBJ2-1; the D gene is possibly TRBD1 (6 bases). CDR1 MGHRA and CDR2 YSYEKL come from the germline V gene. The CDR3 is made up of 15 amino acids. V lost 2 bases, J lost 4 bases, and 12 bases lay in between. Here the CDR3 DNA reads TGCGCCAGCAGCCAAATGATTCAGGGGTACAATGAGCAGTTCTTC. Encoded protein: CASSQMIQGYNEQFF.

This rearrangement joins TRBV3-1 to TRBJ2-7, with D perhaps TRBD1 (5 bases). V dropped 1 base and J dropped 3 bases, with 7 bases sitting between them. Germline assignment: CDR1 LGHDT and CDR2 YNNKEL (reference sequence). The CDR3 contains 13 residues. CDR3: CASSQGTSYEQYF. CDR3 nucleotide sequence: TGTGCCAGCAGCCAAGGGACAAGCTACGAGCAGTACTTC.

This chain links TRBV4-1 with TRBJ2-1; 10 positions match TRBD2. Germline CDR1 reads MGHRA; CDR2 reads YSYEKL. CDR3 length equals 16 residues. The trim removed 4 bases at V and 8 bases at J, leaving 11 bases unmatched. The CDR3 nucleotides are TGCGCCAGCAGCCGCATTAGCGGGAGGAATGGGGATGAGCAGTTCTTC. It translates to CASSRISGRNGDEQFF.